This T cell receptor (beta chain) originates from a study of shared clonotypes between healthy human individuals. For the study at large: Three plates each covered CD4 naive and memory; CD8 naive two, CD8 memory one.

After removal of 10 bases from V and 4 bases from J, the junction contained 7 bases not matched to a gene. CDR1 and CDR2 from the germline V gene are MDHEN and SYDVKM. The CDR3 consists of 13 residues. With regard to this clone: The antigen is undetermined.

Findings and limits, study-wide: Naive CD4 clonotypes overlapped across a handful of donors at approximately 5.3%.

In the authors' workflow: Filtering differed since immunoSEQ provided only junctions, with no quality scores. This table comes from immunoSEQ multiplex PCR, and its TCRdb copy is limited to in-frame clones, with some not included. V, J and clone size are taken as reported in that table, and D and trimming were inferred from the DNA itself. The table lists 2.3 million or so clones, approximately 93% of them singletons, with 0.3% to 0.4% in the top ten. V usage is TRBV28 and J usage is TRBJ2-7; 10 nucleotides match TRBD1. This clonotype was sampled from a man aged 18 to 29 in good health. Some clones in this sample may be carry-over from other donors' samples. Source material: naive CD4+ T cells from PBMCs. The subset: CD45RA+ positively selected. For the CDR3, the DNA is TGTGCCACCCGGGACAGGGGTCGTTACGAGCAGTACTTC. Its protein product is CATRDRGRYEQYF.